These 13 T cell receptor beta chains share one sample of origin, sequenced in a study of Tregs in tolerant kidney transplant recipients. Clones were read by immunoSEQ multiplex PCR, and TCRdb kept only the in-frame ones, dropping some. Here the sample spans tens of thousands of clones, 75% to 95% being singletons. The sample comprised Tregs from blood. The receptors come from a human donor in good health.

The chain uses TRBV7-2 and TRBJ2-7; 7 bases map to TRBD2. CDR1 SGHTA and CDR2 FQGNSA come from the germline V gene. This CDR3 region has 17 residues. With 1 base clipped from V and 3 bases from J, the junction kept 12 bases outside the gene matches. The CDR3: CASSLGGGGPTGYEQYF. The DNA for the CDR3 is TGTGCCAGCAGCTTAGGGGGGGGAGGCCCTACAGGCTACGAGCAGTACTTC.

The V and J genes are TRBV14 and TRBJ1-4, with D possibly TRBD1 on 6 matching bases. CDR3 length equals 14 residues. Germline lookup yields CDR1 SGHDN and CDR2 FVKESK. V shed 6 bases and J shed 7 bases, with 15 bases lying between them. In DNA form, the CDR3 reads TGTGCCAGCAGGGCCGCGGGGGCGGGTGAAAAACTGTTTTTT. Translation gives CASRAAGAGEKLFF.

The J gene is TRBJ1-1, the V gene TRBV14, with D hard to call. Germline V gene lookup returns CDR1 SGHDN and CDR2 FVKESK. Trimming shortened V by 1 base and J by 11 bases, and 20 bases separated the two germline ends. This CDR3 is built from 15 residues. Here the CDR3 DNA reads TGTGCCAGCAGCCAAGTGGGCATTGGATTGAGGCCGGCTTTCTTT. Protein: CASSQVGIGLRPAFF.

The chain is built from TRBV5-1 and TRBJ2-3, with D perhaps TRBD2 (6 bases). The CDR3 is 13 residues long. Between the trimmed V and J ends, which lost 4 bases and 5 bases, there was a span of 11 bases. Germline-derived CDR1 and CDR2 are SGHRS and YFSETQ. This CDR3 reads CASSAHGGDTQYF. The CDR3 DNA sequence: TGCGCCAGCAGCGCTCACGGGGGAGATACGCAGTATTTT.

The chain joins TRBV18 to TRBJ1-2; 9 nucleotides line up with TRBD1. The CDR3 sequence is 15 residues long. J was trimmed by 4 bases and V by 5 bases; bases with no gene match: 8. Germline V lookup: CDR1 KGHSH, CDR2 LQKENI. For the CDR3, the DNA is TGTGCCAGCTCAGCGAGCCGGGACAGGGCCTATGGCTACACCTTC. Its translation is CASSASRDRAYGYTF.

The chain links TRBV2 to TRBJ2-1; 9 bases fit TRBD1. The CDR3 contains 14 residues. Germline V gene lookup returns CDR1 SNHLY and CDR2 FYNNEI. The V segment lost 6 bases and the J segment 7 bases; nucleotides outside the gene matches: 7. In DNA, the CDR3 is TGTGCCAGCAGCCGGGACAGGGCTTCTAATGAGCAGTTCTTC. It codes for CASSRDRASNEQFF.

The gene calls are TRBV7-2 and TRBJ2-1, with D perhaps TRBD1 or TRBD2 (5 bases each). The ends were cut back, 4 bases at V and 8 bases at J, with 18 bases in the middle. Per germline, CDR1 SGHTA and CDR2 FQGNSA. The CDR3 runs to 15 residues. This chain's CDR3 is CASSYRDPKVDEQFF. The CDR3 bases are TGTGCCAGCAGCTACCGGGACCCCAAGGTGGATGAGCAGTTCTTC.

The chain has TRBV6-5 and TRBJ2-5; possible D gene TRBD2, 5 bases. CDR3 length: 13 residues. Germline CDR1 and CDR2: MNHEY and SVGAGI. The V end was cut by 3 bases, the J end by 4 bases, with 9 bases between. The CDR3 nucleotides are TGTGCCAGCAGTTATTTCGGGATAGAGACCCAGTACTTC. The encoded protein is CASSYFGIETQYF.

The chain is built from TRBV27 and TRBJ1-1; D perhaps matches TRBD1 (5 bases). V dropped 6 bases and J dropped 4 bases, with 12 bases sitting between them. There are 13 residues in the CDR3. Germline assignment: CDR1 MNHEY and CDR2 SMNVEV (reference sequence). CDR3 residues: CASRRVGTTEAFF. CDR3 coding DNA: TGTGCCAGCAGGCGCGTGGGGACCACTGAAGCTTTCTTT.

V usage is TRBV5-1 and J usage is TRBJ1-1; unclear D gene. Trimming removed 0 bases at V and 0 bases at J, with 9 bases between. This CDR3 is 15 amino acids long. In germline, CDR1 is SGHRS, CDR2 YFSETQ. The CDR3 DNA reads TGCGCCAGCAGCTTGGGAGGCAGCATGAACACTGAAGCTTTCTTT. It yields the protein CASSLGGSMNTEAFF.

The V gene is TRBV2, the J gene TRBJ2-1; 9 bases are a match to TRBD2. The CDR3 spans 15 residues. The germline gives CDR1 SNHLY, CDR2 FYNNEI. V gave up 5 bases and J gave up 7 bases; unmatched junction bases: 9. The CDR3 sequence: CASSLSGGGVNEQFF. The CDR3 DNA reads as TGTGCCAGCAGTCTCTCGGGCGGGGGGGTAAATGAGCAGTTCTTC.

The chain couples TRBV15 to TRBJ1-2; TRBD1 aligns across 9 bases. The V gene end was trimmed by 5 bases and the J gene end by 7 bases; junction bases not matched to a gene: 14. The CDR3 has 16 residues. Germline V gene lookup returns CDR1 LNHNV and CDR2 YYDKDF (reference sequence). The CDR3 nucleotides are TGTGCCACCAGCGGACCTACAGGGGGCTATCTTGTTGGCTACACCTTC. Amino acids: CATSGPTGGYLVGYTF.

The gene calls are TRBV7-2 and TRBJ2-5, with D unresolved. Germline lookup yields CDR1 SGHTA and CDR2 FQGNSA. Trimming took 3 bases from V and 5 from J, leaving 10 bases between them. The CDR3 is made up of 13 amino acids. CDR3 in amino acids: CASSFQLVETQYF. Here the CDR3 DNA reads TGTGCCAGCAGCTTCCAATTAGTGGAGACCCAGTACTTC.